Shown below are 20 T cell receptor beta chains from a single sample sequenced in a study of response to subunit inactivated influenza vaccine. TCRdb independently ran MiXCR on the RT-PCR reads; one entry per CDR3 protein. The sample comprises fewer than 250,000 distinct CDR3 sequences, approximately 15% of which are singletons, and roughly 25% rests with the top ten. Sequenced material: CD8+ T cells sorted from PBMCs, taken more than 4 days after vaccination. Receptors originate from a man aged 45-60 years who received an inactivated influenza vaccine.

V usage is TRBV2 and J usage is TRBJ2-7, with 8 positions matching TRBD2. The CDR3 totals 15 residues. Per germline, CDR1 SNHLY and CDR2 FYNNEI. V shed 10 bases and J 4 bases; nucleotides not matched to a gene: 15. The CDR3 nucleotides read TGTGCCAATCAACCCTTAGCGGGGATGGAATACGAGCAGTACTTC. It translates to CANQPLAGMEYEQYF.

There are many counts of this clonotype. This chain connects TRBV12-3 or TRBV12-4 to TRBJ1-1; D unresolved. This CDR3 is built from 14 residues. With 7 bases removed from V and 4 bases from J, the gap between germline ends came to 16 bases. The CDR3 DNA reads TGTGCCAGCAACCTCAGGTTTGAGAGCACTGAAGCTTTCTTT. It specifies CASNLRFESTEAFF.

The chain uses TRBV7-8 and TRBJ1-1; TRBD1 agrees at 9 bases. There are 18 residues in the CDR3. The germline gives CDR1 SGHVS, CDR2 FQNEAQ. The ends lost 2 bases at V and 4 bases at J; junction bases unmatched: 14. CDR3 coding DNA: TGTGCCAGCAGCTTACGCCGCGGGACAGGGATAGGGAGCACTGAAGCTTTCTTT. This encodes CASSLRRGTGIGSTEAFF.

The V call is TRBV2, the J call TRBJ2-7; 11 positions match TRBD2. Germline CDR1 SNHLY, CDR2 FYNNEI. This CDR3 contains 16 residues. The J segment lost 4 bases and the V segment lost 1 base, leaving 6 bases of the junction unmatched. As DNA, the CDR3 is TGTGCCAGCAGTGAAGGTTCGGCTAGCGGGGGGTACGAGCAGTACTTC. Translation gives CASSEGSASGGYEQYF.

This clonotype was seen a few times. CDR3: CASLGQTYTGELFF. CDR3 nucleotide sequence: TGTGCCAGCTTGGGTCAAACTTACACCGGGGAGCTGTTTTTT. V usage is TRBV2 and J usage is TRBJ2-2; D gene unclear. Trimming took off 8 bases at V and 3 bases at J, with 13 bases between the two ends. Germline-derived CDR1 and CDR2 are SNHLY and FYNNEI. The CDR3 spans 14 residues.

This clonotype was detected only a few times. The gene calls are TRBV6-2 or TRBV6-3 and TRBJ2-7; possibly TRBD2 for D (6 bases). The CDR3 sequence is 16 residues long. V was trimmed by 0 bases and J by 2 bases, leaving 14 bases between them. Germline CDR1 and CDR2: MNHEY and SVGEGT. CDR3 coding DNA: TGTGCCAGCAGTTACTCGAACCGCGGGGCGCCCTACGAGCAGTACTTC. It translates to CASSYSNRGAPYEQYF.

J is TRBJ1-1 and V is TRBV4-3; 10 positions agree with TRBD1. Germline V gene sequence: CDR1 LGHNA, CDR2 YSLEER. The CDR3 sequence is 17 residues long. V gave up 2 bases and J gave up 4 bases; unmatched junction bases: 10. CDR3 sequence reads: CASSQQDRGLGITEAFF. The CDR3 nucleotides are TGCGCCAGCAGCCAACAAGACAGGGGGCTGGGTATCACTGAAGCTTTCTTT.

The V and J genes are TRBV2 and TRBJ2-7; 11 bases fit TRBD2. Germline V gene sequence: CDR1 SNHLY, CDR2 FYNNEI. The CDR3 totals 18 residues. Trimming removed 3 bases from V and 3 bases from J; junction bases left unmatched: 13. The CDR3 nucleotides read TGTGCCAGCAGTGAGGTACTAGCGGGGGTTGAGCCCCTCTACGAGCAGTACTTC. Its translation: CASSEVLAGVEPLYEQYF.

The chain carries TRBV6-6 and TRBJ2-3, with D hard to call. Germline assignment: CDR1 MNHNY and CDR2 SVGAGI (reference sequence). V shed 2 bases and J shed 0 bases, with 3 bases lying between them. CDR3 length: 13 residues. The DNA for the CDR3 is TGTGCCAGCAGTTACGGTAGCACAGATACGCAGTATTTT. Amino acids: CASSYGSTDTQYF.

This clonotype was picked up a small number of times. This sequence joins TRBV10-2 and TRBJ1-6; D unresolved. Trimming pared 2 bases from V and 3 bases from J, leaving 11 bases between. This CDR3 is built from 16 residues. Germline-derived CDR1 and CDR2 are WSHSY and SAAADI. The CDR3 loop is CASSEPRGLYNSPLHF. The CDR3 DNA sequence: TGCGCCAGCAGTGAGCCTAGAGGCCTCTATAATTCACCCCTCCACTTT.

The chain carries TRBV4-1 and TRBJ1-6; D not certain. The CDR3 is 14 residues long. Germline V CDR1 and CDR2: MGHRA, YSYEKL. Between the trimmed V and J ends, which lost 1 base and 11 bases, there was a span of 12 bases. CDR3 nucleotide sequence: TGCGCCAGCAGCCAAGCCCGGGGTCGGCCACCCCTCCACTTT. Protein: CASSQARGRPPLHF.

The J gene is TRBJ2-1, the V gene TRBV2; 8 bases match TRBD1. The CDR3 sequence is 11 residues long. Germline assignment: CDR1 SNHLY and CDR2 FYNNEI. Losses at the gene ends were 7 bases for V and 15 bases for J; bases not matched to a gene: 8. The CDR3 reads CASILGDRPFF. CDR3 coding DNA: TGTGCCAGCATTCTAGGGGACAGGCCGTTCTTC.

This clonotype has just a few counts. The V gene is TRBV4-3, the J gene TRBJ1-6, with D perhaps TRBD1 (5 bases). Between the trimmed V and J ends, which lost 0 bases and 7 bases, there was a span of 10 bases. Germline loops: CDR1 LGHNA, CDR2 YSLEER. The CDR3 spans 15 residues. The chain's CDR3 is CASSQEWGLNSPLHF. CDR3 DNA sequence: TGCGCCAGCAGCCAAGAGTGGGGACTCAATTCACCCCTCCACTTT.

This clonotype was seen only a few times. This rearrangement joins TRBV9 to TRBJ2-5; 10 bases are a match to TRBD2. Trimming cost V 0 bases and J 2 bases; bases outside gene matches: 4. Germline assignment: CDR1 SGDLS and CDR2 YYNGEE. The length of the CDR3 is 16 residues. CDR3: CASSVVGLAQQETQYF. The CDR3 DNA reads TGTGCCAGCAGCGTAGTGGGACTAGCGCAACAAGAGACCCAGTACTTC.

This clonotype was seen more than once but under ten times. The rearrangement joins TRBV27 to TRBJ2-2, with 10 bases fitting TRBD2. The germline gives CDR1 MNHEY, CDR2 SMNVEV (reference sequence). This CDR3 has 16 amino acids. Trimming cost V 4 bases and J 5 bases; bases outside gene matches: 7. Written as DNA, the CDR3 is TGTGCCAGCAGTTCCATAGCGGGAGGTGGGACCGGGGAGCTGTTTTTT. Protein product: CASSSIAGGGTGELFF.

The chain links TRBV20-1 to TRBJ2-4; unclear D gene. The ends were cut back, 0 bases at V and 2 bases at J, with 5 bases in the middle. This CDR3 contains 13 residues. Germline CDR1 is DFQATT and CDR2 is SNEGSKA (reference sequence). The chain's CDR3 is CSARDRTKNIQYF. In DNA, the CDR3 is TGCAGTGCTAGAGACAGGACCAAAAACATTCAGTACTTC.

This chain connects TRBV14 to TRBJ1-1, with D hard to call. Germline V gene data show CDR1 as SGHDN and CDR2 as FVKESK. This CDR3 spans 17 amino acids. With 1 base removed from V and 0 bases from J, the gap between germline ends came to 15 bases. The CDR3 loop reads CASSQVVGYGMNTEAFF. For the CDR3, the DNA is TGTGCCAGCAGCCAAGTTGTTGGCTACGGCATGAACACTGAAGCTTTCTTT.

This clonotype was detected only a few times. The chain uses TRBV5-1 and TRBJ1-1, with TRBD1 matching over 11 bases. Trimming removed 2 bases from V and 4 bases from J; junction bases left unmatched: 7. Per germline, CDR1 SGHRS and CDR2 YFSETQ. The CDR3 sequence is 16 residues long. CDR3 loop: CASSFPGTGGSTEAFF. In DNA form, the CDR3 reads TGCGCCAGCAGCTTTCCCGGGACAGGGGGATCCACTGAAGCTTTCTTT.

The sample holds many counts of this clonotype. The chain combines TRBV5-1 with TRBJ2-1, with 8 bases matching TRBD1. The V gene's germline CDR1 is SGHRS and CDR2 YFSETQ. With V trimmed by 0 bases and J by 4 bases, 3 bases remained unmatched. CDR3 length equals 15 residues. CDR3 in DNA: TGCGCCAGCAGCTTGGGACAGGGGCTATACAATGAGCAGTTCTTC. It is translated as CASSLGQGLYNEQFF.

The chain employs TRBV6-1 and TRBJ2-1; D ambiguous. Germline V gene sequence: CDR1 MNHNS, CDR2 SASEGT. The CDR3 sequence is 13 residues long. Between the trimmed V and J ends, which lost 4 bases and 4 bases, there was a span of 8 bases. CDR3: CASSGSTYNEQFF. CDR3 DNA: TGTGCCAGCAGTGGATCGACATACAATGAGCAGTTCTTC.